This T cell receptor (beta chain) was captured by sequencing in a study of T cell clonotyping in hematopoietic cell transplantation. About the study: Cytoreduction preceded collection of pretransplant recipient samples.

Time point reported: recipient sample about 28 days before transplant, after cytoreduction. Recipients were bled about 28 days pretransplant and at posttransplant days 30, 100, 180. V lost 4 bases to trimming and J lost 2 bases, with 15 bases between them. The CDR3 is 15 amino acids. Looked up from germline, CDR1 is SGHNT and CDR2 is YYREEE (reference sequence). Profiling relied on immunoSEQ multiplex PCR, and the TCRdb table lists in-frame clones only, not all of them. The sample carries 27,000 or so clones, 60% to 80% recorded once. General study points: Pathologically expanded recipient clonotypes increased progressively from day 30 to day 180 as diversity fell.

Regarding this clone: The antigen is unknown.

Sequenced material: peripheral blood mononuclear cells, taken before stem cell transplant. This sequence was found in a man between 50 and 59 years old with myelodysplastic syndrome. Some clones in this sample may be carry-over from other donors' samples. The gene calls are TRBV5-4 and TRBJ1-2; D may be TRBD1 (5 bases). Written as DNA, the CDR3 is TGTGCCAGCAGCCCCGGTTGGGGCCCAAACTATGGCTACACCTTC. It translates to CASSPGWGPNYGYTF.